This T cell receptor beta chain originates from a study of cytomegalovirus exposure and HLA in healthy donors. Overall study: The same platform used for the approximately 700 first-cohort repertoires was also used for the 100 to 150 validation repertoires, as a later analysis reported. The study's findings and limits: Researchers catalogued about 160 TCR beta chains as cytomegalovirus-associated.

The germline gives CDR1 SGHVS, CDR2 FQNEAQ. Trimming took 4 bases from V and 4 from J; bases not matched to a gene: 14. This CDR3 has 17 amino acids. Sequenced by immunoSEQ multiplex PCR; TCRdb stores in-frame clones only, minus some. The sample shows some 79,000 clones, roughly 93% of them seen only once. These donors were members of the roughly 110-subject validation cohort, a group separate from the roughly 670-subject first cohort. Note on this clone: The antigen remains unidentified.

V is TRBV7-8 and J is TRBJ2-3; 7 positions agree with TRBD2. The sequenced material came from PBMCs. This clonotype was obtained from a woman aged 18 to 35 in good health and CMV-seropositive. CDR3 sequence reads: CASSSGGGLAVADTQYF. For the CDR3, the DNA is TGTGCCAGCAGCTCAGGTGGTGGGCTAGCGGTGGCAGATACGCAGTATTTT. The entire variable domain, with the rest obtained from reference TRBV7-8 and TRBJ2-3, is as follows: GAGVSQSPRYKVAKRGQDVALRCDPISGHVSLFWYQQALGQGPEFLTYFQNEAQLDKSGLPSDRFFAERPEGSVSTLKIQRTQQEDSAVYLCASSSGGGLAVADTQYFGPGTRLTVL.